Below, 10 T cell receptor beta chains from the same sample are listed, as sequenced in a study of blood T cells in healthy people across ages. Through a sample-barcoded 5' primer and a J-beta primer mix, a second PCR was run for 7 to 11 cycles. TCRdb passed the 5' RACE reads through MiXCR, listing each CDR3 protein once. The sample includes 1,500,000 or so distinct CDR3 sequences, approximately 42% seen only once; the top ten take approximately 4.1%. What was sequenced was blood. The receptors derive from a woman aged 18-29 years in good health.

The count of this clonotype is one. The rearrangement joins TRBV24-1 to TRBJ2-3; 10 bases line up with TRBD1. Trimming at V came to 10 bases and at J to 4 bases, leaving 7 bases not matched to a gene. This CDR3 is built from 14 residues. In germline, CDR1 is KGHDR, CDR2 SFDVKD. The CDR3 bases are TGTGCCACTCGAGGACAGGGGGACCCAGATACGCAGTATTTT. This sequence encodes CATRGQGDPDTQYF.

V gene TRBV29-1 combines with J gene TRBJ2-7; D may be TRBD1 (5 bases). The CDR3 has 13 residues. Trimming took off 8 bases at V and 5 bases at J, with 19 bases between the two ends. Germline V CDR1 and CDR2: SQVTM, ANQGSEA. Written as DNA, the CDR3 is TGCAGCCATGGACAAGGGGTAGGCGACGAGCAGTACTTC. Amino acids: CSHGQGVGDEQYF.

About this clonotype: The germline gene is not matched at one end of the junction; a read error may be the cause. The chain recombines TRBV6-2 or TRBV6-3 with TRBJ1-4, with TRBD1 matching over 8 bases. CDR3 length equals 18 residues. Germline-derived CDR1 and CDR2 are MNHEY and SVGEGT. DNA of the CDR3: TGTGCCAGCAGTTACTCGCCAGGGGGCCCGCAAAGAAATGAGAAACTGTTTTTT. Translated, it gives CASSYSPGGPQRNEKLFF.

The J gene is TRBJ1-4, the V gene TRBV12-3 or TRBV12-4; TRBD1 is a possible D gene (5 bases). This CDR3 is 17 amino acids long. The V end was cut by 2 bases, the J end by 2 bases, with 15 bases between. The CDR3 DNA reads as TGTGCCAGCAGTTTACCTCTTGGGGCAGCCACTAATGAAAAACTGTTTTTT. This gives the protein CASSLPLGAATNEKLFF.

The chain is built from TRBV10-3 and TRBJ1-5, with unresolved D. V was trimmed by 4 bases and J by 0 bases, leaving 13 bases between them. Looked up from germline, CDR1 is ENHRY and CDR2 is SYGVKD. The CDR3 consists of 16 residues. CDR3: CAISVSGPVSNQPQHF. CDR3 DNA: TGTGCCATCAGTGTGTCGGGTCCCGTTAGCAATCAGCCCCAGCATTTT.

The rearrangement joins TRBV3-1 to TRBJ1-5; TRBD1 aligns across 9 bases. CDR1 LGHDT and CDR2 YNNKEL come from the germline V gene (reference sequence). J was trimmed by 5 bases and V by 3 bases; bases with no gene match: 2. This CDR3 is built from 14 residues. CDR3 bases: TGTGCCAGCAGCCATGGACAGGGGTATCAGCCCCAGCATTTT. The encoded protein is CASSHGQGYQPQHF.

This clonotype was counted once. This sequence joins TRBV25-1 and TRBJ1-1; maybe TRBD1 (5 bases). The CDR3 loop spans 13 amino acids. The germline V and J ends were trimmed by 3 bases and 3 bases, with 8 bases remaining between them. Germline lookup yields CDR1 MGHDK and CDR2 SYGVNS. CDR3 region: CASSDLGDTEAFF. As DNA, the CDR3 is TGTGCCAGCAGTGATTTAGGGGACACTGAAGCTTTCTTT.

In its sample, this clonotype was seen a few times. V is TRBV7-6 and J is TRBJ2-1, with D perhaps TRBD2 (5 bases). With 5 bases removed from V and 3 bases from J, the gap between germline ends came to 11 bases. This CDR3 has 14 residues. CDR1 and CDR2 (germline): SGHVS, FNYEAQ. The CDR3 sequence: CASSPSDFYNEQFF. The CDR3 DNA follows: TGTGCCAGCAGCCCCTCGGACTTCTACAATGAGCAGTTCTTC.

V gene TRBV27 combines with J gene TRBJ2-1; 9 nucleotides align to TRBD2. The CDR3 length is 16 residues. Trimming at V came to 5 bases and at J to 1 base, leaving 6 bases not matched to a gene. The V gene's germline CDR1 is MNHEY and CDR2 SMNVEV (reference sequence). The CDR3 protein is CASSRVAGDSYNEQFF. The CDR3 DNA follows: TGTGCCAGCAGTAGGGTAGCGGGAGATTCCTACAATGAGCAGTTCTTC.

V is TRBV10-3 and J is TRBJ1-4; D perhaps matches TRBD1 (5 bases). Germline V gene sequence: CDR1 ENHRY, CDR2 SYGVKD. The CDR3 is 15 amino acids. Trimming cost V 4 bases and J 6 bases, with 15 bases left between them. In nucleotides, the CDR3 is TGTGCCATCAGTGGGGGCATAGGTTGGGATGAAAAACTGTTTTTT. Amino acids: CAISGGIGWDEKLFF.